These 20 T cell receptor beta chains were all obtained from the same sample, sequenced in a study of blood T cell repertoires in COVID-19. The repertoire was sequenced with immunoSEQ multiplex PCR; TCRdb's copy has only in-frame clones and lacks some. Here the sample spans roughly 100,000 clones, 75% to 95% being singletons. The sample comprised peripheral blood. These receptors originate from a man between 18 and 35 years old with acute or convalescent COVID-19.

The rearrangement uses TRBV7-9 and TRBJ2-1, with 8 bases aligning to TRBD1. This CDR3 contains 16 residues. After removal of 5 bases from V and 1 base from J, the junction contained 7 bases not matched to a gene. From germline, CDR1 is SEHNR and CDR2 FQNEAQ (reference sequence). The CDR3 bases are TGTGCCAGCAGCCCCGACAGGGGAGCTTCCTACAATGAGCAGTTCTTC. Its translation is CASSPDRGASYNEQFF.

CDR3 amino acids: CASSSQRGGWDTQYF. CDR3 DNA sequence: TGTGCCAGCAGCTCCCAGCGGGGGGGCTGGGATACGCAGTATTTT. V is TRBV11-2 and J is TRBJ2-3, with TRBD2 matching over 10 bases. This CDR3 contains 15 residues. V lost 4 bases, J lost 6 bases, and 7 bases stayed unmatched. Germline assignment: CDR1 SGHAT and CDR2 FQNNGV.

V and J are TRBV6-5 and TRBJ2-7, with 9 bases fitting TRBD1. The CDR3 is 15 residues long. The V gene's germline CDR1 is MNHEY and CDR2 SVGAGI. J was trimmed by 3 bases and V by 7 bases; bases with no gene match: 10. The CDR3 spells CASTPSGTGYYEQYF. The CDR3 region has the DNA TGTGCCAGCACTCCTTCCGGGACAGGGTACTACGAGCAGTACTTC.

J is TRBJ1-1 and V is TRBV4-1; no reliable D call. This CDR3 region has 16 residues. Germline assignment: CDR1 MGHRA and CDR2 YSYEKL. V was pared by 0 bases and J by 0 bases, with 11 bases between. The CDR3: CASSQEPDGLNTEAFF. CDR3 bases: TGCGCCAGCAGCCAAGAGCCCGACGGGTTGAACACTGAAGCTTTCTTT.

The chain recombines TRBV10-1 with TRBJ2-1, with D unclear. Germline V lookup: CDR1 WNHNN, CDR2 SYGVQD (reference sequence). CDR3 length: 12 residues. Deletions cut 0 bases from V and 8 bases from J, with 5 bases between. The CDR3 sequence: CASSESGHEQFF. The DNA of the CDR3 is TGCGCCAGCAGTGAGTCGGGCCATGAGCAGTTCTTC.

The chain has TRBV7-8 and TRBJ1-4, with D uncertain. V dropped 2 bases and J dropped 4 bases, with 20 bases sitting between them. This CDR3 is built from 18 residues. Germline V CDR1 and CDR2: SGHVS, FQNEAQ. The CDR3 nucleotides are TGTGCCAGCAGCTTAATCTGGAGACAACGGGAAAATAATGAAAAACTGTTTTTT. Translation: CASSLIWRQRENNEKLFF.

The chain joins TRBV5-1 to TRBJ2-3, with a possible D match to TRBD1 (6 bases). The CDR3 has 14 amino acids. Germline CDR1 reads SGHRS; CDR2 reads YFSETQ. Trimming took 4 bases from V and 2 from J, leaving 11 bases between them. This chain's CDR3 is CASSPDRATDTQYF. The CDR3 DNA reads TGCGCCAGCAGCCCGGACAGAGCCACAGATACGCAGTATTTT. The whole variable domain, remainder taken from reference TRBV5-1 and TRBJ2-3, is KAGVTQTPRYLIKTRGQQVTLSCSPISGHRSVSWYQQTPGQGLQFLFEYFSETQRNKGNFPGRFSGRQFSNSRSEMNVSTLELGDSALYLCASSPDRATDTQYFGPGTRLTVL.

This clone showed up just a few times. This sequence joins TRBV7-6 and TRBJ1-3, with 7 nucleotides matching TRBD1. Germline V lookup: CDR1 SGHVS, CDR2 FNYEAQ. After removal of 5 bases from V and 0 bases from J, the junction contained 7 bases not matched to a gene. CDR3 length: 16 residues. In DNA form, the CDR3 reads TGTGCCAGCAGCGATTACCGGGACAGCTCTGGAAACACCATATATTTT. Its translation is CASSDYRDSSGNTIYF. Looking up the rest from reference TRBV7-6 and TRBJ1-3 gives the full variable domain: GAGVSQSPRYKVTKRGQDVALRCDPISGHVSLYWYRQALGQGPEFLTYFNYEAQQDKSGLPNDRFSAERPEGSISTLTIQRTEQRDSAMYRCASSDYRDSSGNTIYFGEGSWLTVV.

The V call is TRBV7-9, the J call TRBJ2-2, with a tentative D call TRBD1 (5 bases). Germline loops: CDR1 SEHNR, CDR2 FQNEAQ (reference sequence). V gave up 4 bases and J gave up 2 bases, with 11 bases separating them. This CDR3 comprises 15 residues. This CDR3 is CASSSSGYNTGELFF. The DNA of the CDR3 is TGTGCCAGCAGCTCGTCAGGGTATAACACCGGGGAGCTGTTTTTT.

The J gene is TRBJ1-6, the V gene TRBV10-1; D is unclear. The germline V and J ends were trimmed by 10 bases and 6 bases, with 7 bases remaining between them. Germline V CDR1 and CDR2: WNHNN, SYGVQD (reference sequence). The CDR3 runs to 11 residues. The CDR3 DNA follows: TGCGCCATCCCGGTTAATTCACCCCTCCACTTT. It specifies CAIPVNSPLHF.

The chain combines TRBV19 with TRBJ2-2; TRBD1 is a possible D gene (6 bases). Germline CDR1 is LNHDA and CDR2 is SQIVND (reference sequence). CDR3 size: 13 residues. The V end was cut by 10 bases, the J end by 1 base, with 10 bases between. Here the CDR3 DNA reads TGTGCCACCCGGACAGAGAACACCGGGGAGCTGTTTTTT. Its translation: CATRTENTGELFF.

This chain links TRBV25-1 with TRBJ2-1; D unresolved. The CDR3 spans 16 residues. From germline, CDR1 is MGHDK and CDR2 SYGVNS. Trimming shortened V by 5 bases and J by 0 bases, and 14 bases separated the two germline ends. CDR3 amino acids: CASSPQTENSYNEQFF. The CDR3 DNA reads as TGTGCCAGCAGTCCTCAAACGGAGAACTCCTACAATGAGCAGTTCTTC.

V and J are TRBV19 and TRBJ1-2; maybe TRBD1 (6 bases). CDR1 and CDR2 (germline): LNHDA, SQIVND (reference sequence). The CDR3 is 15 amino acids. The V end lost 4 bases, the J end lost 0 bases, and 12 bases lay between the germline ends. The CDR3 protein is CASSRGQGANYGYTF. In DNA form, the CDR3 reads TGTGCCAGTAGTAGGGGGCAGGGAGCTAACTATGGCTACACCTTC.

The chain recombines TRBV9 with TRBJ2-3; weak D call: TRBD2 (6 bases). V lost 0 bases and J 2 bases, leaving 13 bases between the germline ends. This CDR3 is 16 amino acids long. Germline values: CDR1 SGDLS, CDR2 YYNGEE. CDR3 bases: TGTGCCAGCAGCGTAGCTGGGGCGGGGACCACAGATACGCAGTATTTT. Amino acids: CASSVAGAGTTDTQYF.

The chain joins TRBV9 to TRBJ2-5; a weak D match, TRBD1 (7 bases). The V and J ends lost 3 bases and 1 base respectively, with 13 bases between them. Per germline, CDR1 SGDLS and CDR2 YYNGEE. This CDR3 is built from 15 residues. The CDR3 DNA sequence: TGTGCCAGCAGCGCTTCGGAGGGGGCCCAAGAGACCCAGTACTTC. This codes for CASSASEGAQETQYF.

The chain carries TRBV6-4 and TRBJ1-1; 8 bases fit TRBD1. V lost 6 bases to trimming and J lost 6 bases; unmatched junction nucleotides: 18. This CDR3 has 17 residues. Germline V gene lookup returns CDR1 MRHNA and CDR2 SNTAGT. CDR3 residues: CASRSQGAGVESAEAFF. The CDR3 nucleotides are TGTGCCAGCAGATCTCAGGGGGCTGGCGTGGAGAGCGCTGAAGCTTTCTTT.

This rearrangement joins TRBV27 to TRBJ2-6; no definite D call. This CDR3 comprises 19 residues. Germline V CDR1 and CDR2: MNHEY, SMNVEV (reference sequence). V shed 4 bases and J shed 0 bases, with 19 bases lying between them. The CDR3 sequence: CASSSPRPRHRSGANVLTF. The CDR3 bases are TGTGCCAGCAGTTCCCCCAGGCCCAGGCACCGCTCTGGGGCCAACGTCCTGACTTTC. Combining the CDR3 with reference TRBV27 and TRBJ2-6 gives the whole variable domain EAQVTQNPRYLITVTGKKLTVTCSQNMNHEYMSWYRQDPGLGLRQIYYSMNVEVTDKGDVPEGYKVSRKEKRNFPLILESPSPNQTSLYFCASSSPRPRHRSGANVLTFGAGSRLTVL.

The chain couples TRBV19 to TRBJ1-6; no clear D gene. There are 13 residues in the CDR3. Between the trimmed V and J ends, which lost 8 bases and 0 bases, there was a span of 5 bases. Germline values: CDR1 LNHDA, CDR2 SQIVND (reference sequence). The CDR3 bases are TGTGCCAGTGCGAGCTCCTATAATTCACCCCTCCACTTT. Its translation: CASASSYNSPLHF.

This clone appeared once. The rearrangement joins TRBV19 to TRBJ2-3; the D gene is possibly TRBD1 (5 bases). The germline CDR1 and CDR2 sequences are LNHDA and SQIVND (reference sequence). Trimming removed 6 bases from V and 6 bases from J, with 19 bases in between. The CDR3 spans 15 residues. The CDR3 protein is CASRRQGRGPDTQYF. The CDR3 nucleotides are TGTGCCAGTAGGAGGCAGGGAAGGGGTCCGGATACGCAGTATTTT.

CDR3 sequence (DNA): TGTGCCAGCAGCGAGGGACTCATCACAGATACGCAGTATTTT. It translates to CASSEGLITDTQYF. The rearrangement links TRBV9 to TRBJ2-3; D may be TRBD2 (6 bases). The germline V and J ends were trimmed by 3 bases and 2 bases, with 10 bases remaining between them. Germline lookup yields CDR1 SGDLS and CDR2 YYNGEE. The length of the CDR3 is 14 residues.